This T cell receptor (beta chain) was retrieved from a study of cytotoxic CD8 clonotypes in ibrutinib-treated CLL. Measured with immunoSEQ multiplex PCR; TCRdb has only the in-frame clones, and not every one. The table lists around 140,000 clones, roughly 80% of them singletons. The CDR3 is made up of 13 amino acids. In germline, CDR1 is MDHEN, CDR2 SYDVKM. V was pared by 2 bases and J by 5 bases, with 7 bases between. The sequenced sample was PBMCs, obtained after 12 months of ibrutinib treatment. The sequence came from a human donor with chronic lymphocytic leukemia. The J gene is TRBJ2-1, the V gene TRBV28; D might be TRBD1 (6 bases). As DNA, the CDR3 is TGTGCCAGCAGTTTACCAGGGGACAATGAGCAGTTCTTC. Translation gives CASSLPGDNEQFF.